The 11 T cell receptor beta chains below were found in one sample sequenced in a study of blood T cell repertoires in COVID-19. Repertoires were generated with immunoSEQ multiplex PCR, while TCRdb's copy carries only in-frame clones and drops some. The sample records 65,000 to 85,000 clones, more than 65% being singletons. Sequencing was done on a sample of peripheral blood. The receptor set was obtained from a woman older than 75 with active or convalescent COVID-19.

V and J are TRBV6-5 and TRBJ1-5; perhaps TRBD1 as D (6 bases). V lost 2 bases, J lost 5 bases, and 10 bases lay in between. There are 14 residues in the CDR3. Germline-derived CDR1 and CDR2 are MNHEY and SVGAGI. This chain's CDR3 is CASSYKGGYQPQHF. CDR3 DNA sequence: TGTGCCAGCAGTTACAAGGGGGGGTATCAGCCCCAGCATTTT.

J is TRBJ1-4 and V is TRBV18, with 10 nucleotides matching TRBD1. CDR3 length: 15 amino acids. V was pared by 3 bases and J by 6 bases, with 4 bases of the junction left unmatched. The germline V gene encodes CDR1 KGHSH and CDR2 LQKENI. The DNA of the CDR3 is TGTGCCAGCTCACCGACAGGGGGCGGCTATGAAAAACTGTTTTTT. This sequence encodes CASSPTGGGYEKLFF.

This clone was seen only a few times. The rearrangement joins TRBV15 to TRBJ1-5; 10 positions agree with TRBD1. J was trimmed by 6 bases and V by 2 bases; bases with no gene match: 7. The CDR3 has 16 residues. From germline, CDR1 is LNHNV and CDR2 YYDKDF (reference sequence). CDR3: CATSRPGTGVGQPQHF. CDR3 in DNA: TGTGCCACCAGCAGACCCGGGACAGGGGTCGGTCAGCCCCAGCATTTT. Drawing the rest from reference TRBV15 and TRBJ1-5, the complete variable domain is DAMVIQNPRYQVTQFGKPVTLSCSQTLNHNVMYWYQQKSSQAPKLLFHYYDKDFNNEADTPDNFQSRRPNTSFCFLDIRSPGLGDTAMYLCATSRPGTGVGQPQHFGDGTRLSIL.

The genes are TRBV10-1 and TRBJ2-3, with D perhaps matching TRBD1 (6 bases). The CDR3 covers 14 residues. The V gene's germline CDR1 is WNHNN and CDR2 SYGVQD (reference sequence). Trimming removed 9 bases from V and 2 bases from J, with 15 bases in between. The DNA of the CDR3 is TGCGCCAGAGCCGAGGGGGTATACACAGATACGCAGTATTTT. Its translation: CARAEGVYTDTQYF.

The V call is TRBV24-1, the J call TRBJ2-7; 8 positions agree with TRBD1. Germline V gives CDR1 KGHDR, CDR2 SFDVKD. The CDR3 spans 15 residues. Losses at the gene ends were 4 bases for V and 6 bases for J; bases not matched to a gene: 10. The CDR3 reads CATSDARTGSVEQYF. CDR3 sequence (DNA): TGTGCCACCAGTGACGCGAGGACAGGGTCGGTCGAGCAGTACTTC.

This rearrangement joins TRBV6-6 to TRBJ1-2; tentative D call: TRBD1 (6 bases). Germline loops: CDR1 MNHNY, CDR2 SVGAGI (reference sequence). This CDR3 is built from 16 residues. With 6 bases removed from V and 6 bases from J, the gap between germline ends came to 23 bases. In nucleotides, the CDR3 is TGTGCCAGCAGGGATTCGGGGGGGGGCGCGTTAAATGGCTACACCTTC. It translates to CASRDSGGGALNGYTF.

The chain links TRBV4-3 to TRBJ2-3; D remains ambiguous. The CDR3 is 15 residues long. CDR1 LGHNA and CDR2 YSLEER come from the germline V gene. The germline V and J ends were trimmed by 1 base and 4 bases, with 12 bases remaining between them. CDR3 bases: TGCGCCAGCAGCCAAGGCTGGGCAGAACCAGATACGCAGTATTTT. It specifies CASSQGWAEPDTQYF.

This chain joins TRBV29-1 and TRBJ1-2; D ambiguous. This CDR3 comprises 14 residues. CDR1 and CDR2 (germline): SQVTM, ANQGSEA. Trimming removed 5 bases at V and 0 bases at J, with 13 bases between. CDR3 nucleotides: TGCAGCGTTTGGGCTTCCTCGTCTAACTATGGCTACACCTTC. Protein: CSVWASSSNYGYTF.

V gene TRBV4-1 combines with J gene TRBJ1-2; D is uncertain. V was shortened by 3 bases and J by 7 bases, with 18 bases between the two germline ends. Germline V gene lookup returns CDR1 MGHRA and CDR2 YSYEKL. This CDR3 comprises 15 residues. DNA of the CDR3: TGCGCCAGCAGCCAGGGTGGGCAGGCGATCTTTGGCTACACCTTC. This encodes CASSQGGQAIFGYTF.

The chain is built from TRBV24-1 and TRBJ2-1; 11 bases agree with TRBD2. J was trimmed by 4 bases and V by 3 bases; bases with no gene match: 10. There are 18 residues in the CDR3. In germline, CDR1 is KGHDR, CDR2 SFDVKD. In nucleotides, the CDR3 is TGTGCCACCAGTGATCCCTCTAGCGGGGGGACCCGTTACAATGAGCAGTTCTTC. It yields the protein CATSDPSSGGTRYNEQFF.

This chain joins TRBV19 and TRBJ1-5, with a tentative D call TRBD1 (5 bases). The CDR3 covers 17 residues. CDR1 and CDR2 (germline): LNHDA, SQIVND (reference sequence). Trimming stripped 4 bases from V and 1 base from J, with 17 bases between. The DNA of the CDR3 is TGTGCCAGTAGTACTCCCTCGCGGGGGGTAAGCAATCAGCCCCAGCATTTT. It yields the protein CASSTPSRGVSNQPQHF.